This record concerns one T cell receptor beta chain sequence. Its antigen is not identified. The treatment is: roughly 19 received Ad26.COV2.S at low or high dose, single or two shots; 5 received placebo; per-sample allocation not given. Specimen acquisition occurred on day 63 following the initial vaccine or placebo injection. The sample originates from a study of Ad26.COV2.S vaccination and SARS-CoV-2 variants. Study-level points and caveats: The placebo group had lower spike-specific TCR breadth than the vaccine recipients did.

TCRdb's table, derived via immunoSEQ multiplex PCR, lists solely in-frame clones and lacks some. The sample carries roughly 400,000 clones, approximately 91% recorded once. Sequenced material: peripheral blood, taken in a trial of Ad26.COV2.S vaccine versus placebo. This receptor was identified in a person between 18 and 65 years old who received the Ad26.COV2.S COVID-19 vaccine or a placebo.

The CDR3 DNA is TGTGCCAGCAGTTTCTGGGGGGGAGGGCCCTACGAGCAGTACTTC. As protein: CASSFWGGGPYEQYF. The rearrangement links TRBV6-2 or TRBV6-3 to TRBJ2-7; 7 nucleotides match TRBD2. The CDR3 runs to 15 residues. In germline, CDR1 is MNHEY, CDR2 SVGEGT. The V and J ends lost 4 bases and 2 bases, in that order; junction bases with no gene match: 8.